The 14 T cell receptor beta chains below were found in one sample sequenced in a study of shared clonotypes between healthy human individuals. Data came from immunoSEQ multiplex PCR; TCRdb stores just in-frame clones and leaves some out. The sample carries 2 million to 2.5 million clones, over 85% recorded once. Input material: naive CD4+ T cells from PBMCs. As to subset: CD45RA+ positively selected. The receptors stem from a young man in good health. Some clones in this sample may be carry-over from other donors' samples.

The J gene is TRBJ1-2, the V gene TRBV5-1, with TRBD1 matching 9 bases. After removal of 4 bases from V and 5 bases from J, the junction contained 9 bases not matched to a gene. Germline V gene data show CDR1 as SGHRS and CDR2 as YFSETQ. The CDR3 is 15 amino acids. The CDR3 bases are TGCGCCAGCAGCCGAGGACAGGGGTTGAGTTATGGCTACACCTTC. This translates into CASSRGQGLSYGYTF.

The chain couples TRBV7-8 to TRBJ2-1, with 10 nucleotides matching TRBD2. Losses at the gene ends were 0 bases for V and 5 bases for J; bases not matched to a gene: 7. Germline assignment: CDR1 SGHVS and CDR2 FQNEAQ. The CDR3 runs to 17 residues. CDR3 in DNA: TGTGCCAGCAGCTTAGCGCGAGCGGGAGGGCCCGACAATGAGCAGTTCTTC. Translation: CASSLARAGGPDNEQFF.

CDR3 protein: CASSETSEGGELFF. Here the CDR3 DNA reads TGTGCCAGCAGCGAGACAAGCGAGGGGGGGGAGCTGTTTTTT. V is TRBV2 and J is TRBJ2-2, with D perhaps matching TRBD1 or TRBD2 (5 bases each). Per germline, CDR1 SNHLY and CDR2 FYNNEI. The V end lost 6 bases, the J end lost 8 bases, and 16 bases lay between the germline ends. The CDR3 spans 14 residues. The complete variable domain, with remaining parts taken from reference TRBV2 and TRBJ2-2, reads EPEVTQTPSHQVTQMGQEVILRCVPISNHLYFYWYRQILGQKVEFLVSFYNNEISEKSEIFDDQFSVERPDGSNFTLKIRSTKLEDSAMYFCASSETSEGGELFFGEGSRLTVL.

In nucleotides, the CDR3 is TGTGCCAGCACCGCTATAAGGGACAGGGGGAGGAACTACGAGCAGTACTTC. It specifies CASTAIRDRGRNYEQYF. The chain has TRBV2 and TRBJ2-7; the match to TRBD1 covers 11 bases. Germline-derived CDR1 and CDR2 are SNHLY and FYNNEI. CDR3 size: 17 residues. J lost 3 bases, V lost 7 bases, and 14 bases had no gene match.

V and J are TRBV4-1 and TRBJ2-3; D tentatively reads TRBD1 or TRBD2 (6 bases each). Trimming took 2 bases from V and 5 from J, leaving 17 bases between them. The germline CDR1 and CDR2 sequences are MGHRA and YSYEKL. This CDR3 has 16 amino acids. CDR3 protein: CASSQPRRGIIDTQYF. The DNA for the CDR3 is TGCGCCAGCAGCCAACCTCGGAGGGGGATCATAGATACGCAGTATTTT.

For this clone: At the DNA level, this CDR3 is encoded by other sequences in the same sample as well. CDR3 sequence reads: CASSPFSYEQYF. The DNA for the CDR3 is TGTGCCAGCTCACCATTCTCCTACGAGCAGTACTTC. V usage is TRBV18 and J usage is TRBJ2-7; the D is unclear. V was pared by 2 bases and J by 0 bases, with 2 bases between. This CDR3 contains 12 residues. The germline V gene has CDR1 KGHSH and CDR2 LQKENI.

V is TRBV7-7 and J is TRBJ2-1, with D uncertain. There are 16 residues in the CDR3. Germline lookup yields CDR1 SSHAT and CDR2 FNYEAQ (reference sequence). Trimming removed 2 bases at V and 2 bases at J, with 13 bases between. CDR3 region: CASSLHSDLTYNEQFF. The CDR3, as DNA: TGTGCCAGCAGCTTACATTCGGATTTAACCTACAATGAGCAGTTCTTC.

V gene TRBV5-1 combines with J gene TRBJ1-1; possibly TRBD1 for D (6 bases). The CDR3 runs to 13 residues. V was pared by 7 bases and J by 3 bases, with 13 bases between. Germline V CDR1 and CDR2: SGHRS, YFSETQ. CDR3 residues: CASRDPGDTEAFF. The DNA for the CDR3 is TGCGCCAGCCGGGACCCAGGGGACACTGAAGCTTTCTTT.

V gene TRBV7-9 combines with J gene TRBJ1-5; D might be TRBD1 (6 bases). The CDR3 runs 15 residues. The germline CDR1 and CDR2 sequences are SEHNR and FQNEAQ (reference sequence). Trimming took off 1 base at V and 1 base at J, with 8 bases between the two ends. Here the CDR3 reads CASSLEGVSNQPQHF. Written as DNA, the CDR3 is TGTGCCAGCAGCTTAGAGGGGGTCAGCAATCAGCCCCAGCATTTT.

The rearrangement joins TRBV5-1 to TRBJ1-4; the match to TRBD1 covers 8 bases. Per the germline V gene, CDR1 is SGHRS and CDR2 is YFSETQ. Losses at the gene ends were 0 bases for V and 5 bases for J; bases not matched to a gene: 9. The CDR3 covers 17 residues. Here the CDR3 DNA reads TGCGCCAGCAGCTTGGGTTGGGCAGGGGGCTACAATGAAAAACTGTTTTTT. Its protein is CASSLGWAGGYNEKLFF.

This clone occurred a few times. The chain uses TRBV5-1 and TRBJ2-7, with 9 positions matching TRBD1. After removal of 4 bases from V and 0 bases from J, the junction contained 5 bases not matched to a gene. The CDR3 runs to 15 residues. The V gene's germline CDR1 is SGHRS and CDR2 YFSETQ. In nucleotides, the CDR3 is TGCGCCAGCAGCGGCCAGACAGGGGGCTCCTACGAGCAGTACTTC. This translates into CASSGQTGGSYEQYF.

The chain uses TRBV7-9 and TRBJ2-1; no firm D call. Trimming removed 0 bases from V and 2 bases from J, with 17 bases in between. Germline-derived CDR1 and CDR2 are SEHNR and FQNEAQ (reference sequence). This CDR3 has 18 amino acids. DNA of the CDR3: TGTGCCAGCAGCTTAGCGAATGTTGTAGGGCCAACCTACAATGAGCAGTTCTTC. Protein sequence: CASSLANVVGPTYNEQFF.

The genes are TRBV19 and TRBJ1-1, with a possible D match to TRBD1 (5 bases). The CDR3 has 18 amino acids. CDR1 is LNHDA, CDR2 SQIVND, per germline (reference sequence). V lost 1 base and J lost 4, with 22 bases in between. CDR3 protein: CASSIARVGGRGLTEAFF. Written as DNA, the CDR3 is TGTGCCAGTAGTATAGCCAGGGTCGGAGGTCGTGGACTCACTGAAGCTTTCTTT.

In its sample, this clone was seen once. At one of its ends the junction is not consistent with the germline gene, which may arise from a read error. The V and J genes are TRBV11-2 and TRBJ2-7; 10 bases are shared with TRBD2. Germline-derived CDR1 and CDR2 are SGHAT and FQNNGV. The CDR3 runs to 12 residues. CDR3: CASSQAGGTNLF. DNA for the CDR3: TGTGCCAGCAGCCAAGCGGGGGGGACTAACCTATTC.